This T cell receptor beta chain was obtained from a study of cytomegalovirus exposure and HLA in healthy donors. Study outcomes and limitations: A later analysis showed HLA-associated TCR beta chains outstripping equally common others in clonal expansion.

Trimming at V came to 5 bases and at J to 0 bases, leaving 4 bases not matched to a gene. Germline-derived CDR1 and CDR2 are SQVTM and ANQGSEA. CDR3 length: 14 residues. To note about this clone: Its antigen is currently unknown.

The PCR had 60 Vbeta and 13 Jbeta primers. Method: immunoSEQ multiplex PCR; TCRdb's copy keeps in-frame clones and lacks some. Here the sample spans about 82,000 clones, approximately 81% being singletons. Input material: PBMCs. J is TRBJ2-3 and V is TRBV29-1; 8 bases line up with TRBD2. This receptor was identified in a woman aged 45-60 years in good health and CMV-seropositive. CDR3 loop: CSVRSSGSTDTQYF. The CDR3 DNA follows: TGCAGCGTTCGGTCTAGCGGGAGCACAGATACGCAGTATTTT.